Below are 5 T cell receptor beta chains sequenced from a single sample in a study of shared clonotypes between healthy human individuals. Measured with immunoSEQ multiplex PCR; TCRdb has only the in-frame clones, and not every one. The repertoire consists of a few million clones, with roughly nine tenths occurring once and the leading ten covering over 0.12%. The sequenced material came from naive CD4+ T cells sorted from blood. Described subset: CD45RA+ positively selected. All receptors derive from a man between 18 and 29 years old in good health.

The V and J genes are TRBV5-1 and TRBJ1-3; no firm D call. The germline V gene encodes CDR1 SGHRS and CDR2 YFSETQ. V was shortened by 0 bases and J by 0 bases, with 7 bases between the two germline ends. This CDR3 is built from 15 residues. In DNA, the CDR3 is TGCGCCAGCAGCTTGGAGCTGAGCTCTGGAAACACCATATATTTT. Encoded protein: CASSLELSSGNTIYF.

This chain links TRBV7-9 with TRBJ2-1, with D possibly matching TRBD2 (5 bases). The CDR3 has 14 amino acids. Germline assignment: CDR1 SEHNR and CDR2 FQNEAQ (reference sequence). The V end was cut by 5 bases, the J end by 0 bases, with 8 bases between. The CDR3 loop is CASSPGNSYNEQFF. For the CDR3, the DNA is TGTGCCAGCAGCCCCGGGAACTCCTACAATGAGCAGTTCTTC.

The chain carries TRBV9 and TRBJ1-2; no clear D. Germline V gene data show CDR1 as SGDLS and CDR2 as YYNGEE. The CDR3 loop spans 14 amino acids. Trimming cost V 3 bases and J 8 bases, with 17 bases left between them. This chain's CDR3 is CASSAGRDLEGYTF. Here the CDR3 DNA reads TGTGCCAGCAGCGCCGGACGAGACCTTGAGGGCTACACCTTC.

V gene TRBV7-9 combines with J gene TRBJ2-2, with TRBD1 as a possible D gene (6 bases). The germline CDR1 and CDR2 sequences are SEHNR and FQNEAQ (reference sequence). This CDR3 contains 14 residues. The V end lost 4 bases, the J end lost 6 bases, and 12 bases lay between the germline ends. The CDR3 DNA reads as TGTGCCAGCAGCTCCTGGGGGCCCCCCGGGGAGCTGTTTTTT. Its protein product is CASSSWGPPGELFF. Variable domain in full (rest from reference TRBV7-9 and TRBJ2-2): DTGVSQNPRHKITKRGQNVTFRCDPISEHNRLYWYRQTLGQGPEFLTYFQNEAQLEKSRLLSDRFSAERPKGSFSTLEIQRTEQGDSAMYLCASSSWGPPGELFFGEGSRLTVL.

The chain links TRBV5-1 to TRBJ2-2, with D perhaps assigned TRBD1 or TRBD2 (5 bases each). The ends were cut back, 5 bases at V and 0 bases at J, with 20 bases in the middle. The length of the CDR3 is 18 residues. The germline CDR1 and CDR2 sequences are SGHRS and YFSETQ. The DNA of the CDR3 is TGCGCCAGCAGTTCTCCGGGACGGACATATTCGAACACCGGGGAGCTGTTTTTT. Its protein is CASSSPGRTYSNTGELFF.